Detailed here is one TCR beta chain. Antigen specificity is unknown. The assay ran at deep level. Method: immunoSEQ multiplex PCR; TCRdb's copy keeps in-frame clones and lacks some. This table holds some 2,400,000 clones, approximately 94% found once. Each donor was a Caucasian adult residing in Nashville, Tennessee. The investigators split CD4+ cells into a CD45RA+ naive subset and a CD45RA-negative memory subset. This entry belongs to a study of shared clonotypes between healthy human individuals. Study-wide points: Sequencing of the sorted subsets was shown by rarefaction to be incomplete despite large depth.

The receptor was isolated from a man aged 18 to 29 in good health. Sequenced input: naive CD4+ T cells sorted from blood. The subset is: CD45RA+ positively selected.

The DNA of the CDR3 is TGTGCCAGCAGTGACTACGGCCCTAACACCGGGGAGCTGTTTTTT. Amino acids: CASSDYGPNTGELFF. The chain has TRBV6-1 and TRBJ2-2, with D hard to call. The CDR3 has 15 amino acids. Germline V gene sequence: CDR1 MNHNS, CDR2 SASEGT. The ends were cut back, 3 bases at V and 2 bases at J, with 10 bases in the middle.